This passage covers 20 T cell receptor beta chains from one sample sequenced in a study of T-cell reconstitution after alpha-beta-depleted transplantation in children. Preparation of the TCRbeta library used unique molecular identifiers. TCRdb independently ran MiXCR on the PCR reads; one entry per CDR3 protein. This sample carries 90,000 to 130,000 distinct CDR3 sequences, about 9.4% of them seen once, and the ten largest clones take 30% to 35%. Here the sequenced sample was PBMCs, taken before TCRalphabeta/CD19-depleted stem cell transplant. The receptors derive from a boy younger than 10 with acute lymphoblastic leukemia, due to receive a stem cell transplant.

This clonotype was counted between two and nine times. CDR3 protein: CASRNGGGNQPQHF. CDR3 sequence (DNA): TGTGCCAGCAGGAATGGGGGGGGCAATCAGCCCCAGCATTTT. The chain joins TRBV28 to TRBJ1-5; D is perhaps TRBD1 (5 bases). There are 14 residues in the CDR3. V was clipped by 6 bases and J by 2 bases, with 11 bases between them. CDR1 is MDHEN, CDR2 SYDVKM, per germline.

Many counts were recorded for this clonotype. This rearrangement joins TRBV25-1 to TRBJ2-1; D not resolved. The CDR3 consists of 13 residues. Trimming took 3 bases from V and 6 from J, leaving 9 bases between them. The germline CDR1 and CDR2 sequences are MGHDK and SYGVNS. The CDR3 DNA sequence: TGTGCCAGCAGTGAGACGACGGGCAATGAGCAGTTCTTC. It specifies CASSETTGNEQFF.

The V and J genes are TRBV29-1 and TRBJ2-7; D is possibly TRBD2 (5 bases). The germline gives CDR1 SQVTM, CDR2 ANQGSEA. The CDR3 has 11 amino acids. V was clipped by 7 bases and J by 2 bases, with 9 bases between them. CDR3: CSAGLPYEQYF. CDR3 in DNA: TGCAGCGCCGGACTGCCCTACGAGCAGTACTTC.

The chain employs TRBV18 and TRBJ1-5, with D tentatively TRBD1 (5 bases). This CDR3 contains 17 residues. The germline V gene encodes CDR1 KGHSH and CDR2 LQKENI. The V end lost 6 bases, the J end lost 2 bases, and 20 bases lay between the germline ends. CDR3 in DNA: TGTGCCAGCTCCCAACTTCCAGAAGGGGCAGGCAATCAGCCCCAGCATTTT. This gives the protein CASSQLPEGAGNQPQHF.

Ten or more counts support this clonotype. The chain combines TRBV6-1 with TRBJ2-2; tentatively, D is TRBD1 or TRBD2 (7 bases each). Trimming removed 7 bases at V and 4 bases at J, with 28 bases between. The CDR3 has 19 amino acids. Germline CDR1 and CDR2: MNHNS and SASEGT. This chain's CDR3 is CASTEWTPGGVLVTGELFF. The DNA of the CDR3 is TGTGCCAGCACCGAATGGACTCCAGGGGGGGTTTTAGTCACCGGGGAGCTGTTTTTT.

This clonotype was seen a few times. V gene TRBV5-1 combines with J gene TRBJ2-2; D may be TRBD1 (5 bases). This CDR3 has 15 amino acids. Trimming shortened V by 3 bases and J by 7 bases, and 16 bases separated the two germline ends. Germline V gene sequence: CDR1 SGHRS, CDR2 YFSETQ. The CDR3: CASSSGPGRIGELFF. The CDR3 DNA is TGCGCCAGCAGCTCCGGCCCAGGGCGGATCGGGGAGCTGTTTTTT.

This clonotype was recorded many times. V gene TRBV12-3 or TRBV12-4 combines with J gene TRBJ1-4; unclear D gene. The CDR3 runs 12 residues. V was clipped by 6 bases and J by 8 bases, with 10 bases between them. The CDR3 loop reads CASSSRSEKLFF. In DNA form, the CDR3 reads TGTGCCAGCAGCTCGCGTAGCGAAAAACTGTTTTTT.

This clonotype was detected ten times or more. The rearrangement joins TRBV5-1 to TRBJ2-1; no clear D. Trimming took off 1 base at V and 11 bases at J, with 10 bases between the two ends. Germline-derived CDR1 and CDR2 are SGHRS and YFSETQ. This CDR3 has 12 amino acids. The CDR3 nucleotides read TGCGCCAGCAGCTTGAACGTTGGGCAGCAGTTCTTC. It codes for CASSLNVGQQFF.

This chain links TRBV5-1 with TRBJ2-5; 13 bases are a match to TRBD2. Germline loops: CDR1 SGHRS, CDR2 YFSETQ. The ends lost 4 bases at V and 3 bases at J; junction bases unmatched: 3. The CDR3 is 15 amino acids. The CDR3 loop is CASSPGLAGEETQYF. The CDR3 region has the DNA TGCGCCAGCAGCCCAGGACTAGCGGGAGAAGAGACCCAGTACTTC.

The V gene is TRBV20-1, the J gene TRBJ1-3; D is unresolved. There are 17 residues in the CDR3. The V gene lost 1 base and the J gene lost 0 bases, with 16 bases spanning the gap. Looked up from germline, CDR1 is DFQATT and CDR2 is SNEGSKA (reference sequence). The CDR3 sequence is CSARGGSTLISGNTIYF. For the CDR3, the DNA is TGCAGTGCTAGAGGAGGCAGTACTCTAATCTCTGGAAACACCATATATTTT.

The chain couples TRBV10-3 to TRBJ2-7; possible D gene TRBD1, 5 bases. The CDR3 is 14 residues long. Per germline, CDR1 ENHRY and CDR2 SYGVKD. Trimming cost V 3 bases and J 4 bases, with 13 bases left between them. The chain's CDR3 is CAISDSTKGYEQYF. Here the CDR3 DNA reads TGTGCCATCAGTGATTCAACTAAGGGGTACGAGCAGTACTTC.

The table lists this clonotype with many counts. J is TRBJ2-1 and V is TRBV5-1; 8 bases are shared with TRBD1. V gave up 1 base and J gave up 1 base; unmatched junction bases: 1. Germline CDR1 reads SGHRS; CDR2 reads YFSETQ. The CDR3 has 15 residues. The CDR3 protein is CASSLYRGSYNEQFF. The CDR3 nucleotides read TGCGCCAGCAGCTTGTACAGGGGGTCCTACAATGAGCAGTTCTTC.

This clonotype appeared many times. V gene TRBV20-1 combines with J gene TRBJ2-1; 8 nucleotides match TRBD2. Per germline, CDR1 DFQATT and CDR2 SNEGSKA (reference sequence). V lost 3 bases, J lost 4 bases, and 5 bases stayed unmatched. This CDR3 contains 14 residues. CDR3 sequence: CSARSSGYYNEQFF. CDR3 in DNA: TGCAGTGCTAGGTCTAGCGGGTATTACAATGAGCAGTTCTTC.

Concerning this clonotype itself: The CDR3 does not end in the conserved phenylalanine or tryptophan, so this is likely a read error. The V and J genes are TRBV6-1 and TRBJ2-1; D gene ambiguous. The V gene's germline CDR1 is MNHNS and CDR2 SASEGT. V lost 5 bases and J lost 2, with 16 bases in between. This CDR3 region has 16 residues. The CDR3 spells CASSPRSATTYNEQFL. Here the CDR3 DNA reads TGTGCCAGCAGTCCCCGTTCGGCCACAACCTACAATGAGCAGTTCTTA.

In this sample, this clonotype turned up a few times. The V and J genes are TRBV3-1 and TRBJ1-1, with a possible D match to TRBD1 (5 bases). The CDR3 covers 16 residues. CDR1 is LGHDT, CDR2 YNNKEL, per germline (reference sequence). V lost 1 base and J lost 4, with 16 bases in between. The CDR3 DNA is TGTGCCAGCAGCCAAGTTAAGGGGATAAGCTTCACTGAAGCTTTCTTT. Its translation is CASSQVKGISFTEAFF.

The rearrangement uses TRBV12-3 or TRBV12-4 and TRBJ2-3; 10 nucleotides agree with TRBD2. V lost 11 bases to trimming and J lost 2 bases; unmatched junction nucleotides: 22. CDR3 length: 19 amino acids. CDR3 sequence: CAFSYTLAGDGGFTDTQYF. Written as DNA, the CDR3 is TGTGCCTTCAGCTACACCCTAGCGGGAGATGGCGGGTTCACAGATACGCAGTATTTT.

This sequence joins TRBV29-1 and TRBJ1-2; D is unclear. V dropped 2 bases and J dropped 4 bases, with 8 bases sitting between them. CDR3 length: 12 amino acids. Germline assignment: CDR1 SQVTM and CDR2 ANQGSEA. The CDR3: CSVESGSYGYTF. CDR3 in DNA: TGCAGCGTTGAATCCGGCAGCTATGGCTACACCTTC.

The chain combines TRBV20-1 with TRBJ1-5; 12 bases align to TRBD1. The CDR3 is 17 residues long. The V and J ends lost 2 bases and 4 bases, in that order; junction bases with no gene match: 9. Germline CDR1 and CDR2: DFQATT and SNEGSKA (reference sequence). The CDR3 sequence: CSARTGQGAPWNQPQHF. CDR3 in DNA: TGCAGTGCTAGAACGGGACAGGGGGCACCTTGGAATCAGCCCCAGCATTTT.

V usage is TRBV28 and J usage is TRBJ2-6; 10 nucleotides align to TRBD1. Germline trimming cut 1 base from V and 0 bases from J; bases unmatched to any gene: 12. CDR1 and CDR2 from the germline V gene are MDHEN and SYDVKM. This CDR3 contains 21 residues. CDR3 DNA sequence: TGTGCCAGCAGTTTATATTGGCCCGGGACAGGGGTCCTCTCTGGGGCCAACGTCCTGACTTTC. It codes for CASSLYWPGTGVLSGANVLTF. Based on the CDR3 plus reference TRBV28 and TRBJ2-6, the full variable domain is DVKVTQSSRYLVKRTGEKVFLECVQDMDHENMFWYRQDPGLGLRLIYFSYDVKMKEKGDIPEGYSVSREKKERFSLILESASTNQTSMYLCASSLYWPGTGVLSGANVLTFGAGSRLTVL.

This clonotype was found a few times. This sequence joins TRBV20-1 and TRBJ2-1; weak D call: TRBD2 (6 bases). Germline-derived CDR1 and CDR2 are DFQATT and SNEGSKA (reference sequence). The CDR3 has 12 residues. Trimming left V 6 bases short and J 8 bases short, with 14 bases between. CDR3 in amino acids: CSAAMPGDEQFF. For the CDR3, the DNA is TGCAGTGCCGCGATGCCGGGGGATGAGCAGTTCTTC.